These 3 T cell receptor beta chains were all obtained from the same sample, sequenced in a study of chemoradiotherapy in HPV16-positive cancers. Sequencing used immunoSEQ multiplex PCR; TCRdb keeps in-frame clones, though not all of them. The table records 1,500 to 2,000 clones, about nine tenths of them present only once. Sequencing was performed on tumor tissue, taken from a patient who underwent chemoradiotherapy. The receptors originated from a human donor with HPV-associated anogenital cancer.

The genes are TRBV7-2 and TRBJ2-3, with D possibly TRBD1 on 5 matching bases. Germline loops: CDR1 SGHTA, CDR2 FQGNSA. The CDR3 extends over 12 amino acids. V was pared by 0 bases and J by 10 bases, with 8 bases between. The CDR3 DNA sequence: TGTGCCAGCAGCTTAGCCCTAGGGGCGCAGTATTTT. Its translation is CASSLALGAQYF.

This clone was recorded only once. V is TRBV9 and J is TRBJ2-3; 10 positions agree with TRBD1. CDR3 length: 16 amino acids. CDR1 is SGDLS, CDR2 YYNGEE, per germline. The J segment lost 1 base and the V segment lost 3 bases, leaving 5 bases of the junction unmatched. CDR3 region: CASSGGQGPRTDTQYF. The CDR3 coding sequence is TGTGCCAGCAGCGGGGGACAGGGGCCCCGCACAGATACGCAGTATTTT.

As DNA, the CDR3 is TGCGCCAGCAGCCAAGGTCAAGCGGGGGGAAACACAGATACGCAGTATTTT. Translated: CASSQGQAGGNTDTQYF. The chain has TRBV4-1 and TRBJ2-3, with 9 bases matching TRBD2. Germline trimming cut 1 base from V and 2 bases from J; bases unmatched to any gene: 7. The CDR3 length is 17 residues. In germline, CDR1 is MGHRA, CDR2 YSYEKL.